The present entry profiles one TCR beta chain with its context. The data stem from a study of response to subunit inactivated influenza vaccine. TCRdb independently ran MiXCR on the RT-PCR reads; one entry per CDR3 protein. The sample has roughly 650,000 distinct CDR3 sequences, approximately 15% seen once; the top ten hold about 7.6%. Germline values: CDR1 SGHDT, CDR2 YYEEEE. V was cut by 4 bases and J by 5 bases, with 22 bases left in between. The CDR3 is made up of 16 amino acids. The receptor comes from a man aged 50 or older who received an inactivated influenza vaccine. Source: PBMCs from blood, taken 14 to 15 days before vaccination. The chain recombines TRBV5-6 with TRBJ2-7; a possible D gene is TRBD2 (6 bases). The CDR3 here is CASSTRRLVGFDEQYF. DNA of the CDR3: TGTGCCAGCAGCACCCGCCGACTAGTAGGGTTCGACGAGCAGTACTTC.